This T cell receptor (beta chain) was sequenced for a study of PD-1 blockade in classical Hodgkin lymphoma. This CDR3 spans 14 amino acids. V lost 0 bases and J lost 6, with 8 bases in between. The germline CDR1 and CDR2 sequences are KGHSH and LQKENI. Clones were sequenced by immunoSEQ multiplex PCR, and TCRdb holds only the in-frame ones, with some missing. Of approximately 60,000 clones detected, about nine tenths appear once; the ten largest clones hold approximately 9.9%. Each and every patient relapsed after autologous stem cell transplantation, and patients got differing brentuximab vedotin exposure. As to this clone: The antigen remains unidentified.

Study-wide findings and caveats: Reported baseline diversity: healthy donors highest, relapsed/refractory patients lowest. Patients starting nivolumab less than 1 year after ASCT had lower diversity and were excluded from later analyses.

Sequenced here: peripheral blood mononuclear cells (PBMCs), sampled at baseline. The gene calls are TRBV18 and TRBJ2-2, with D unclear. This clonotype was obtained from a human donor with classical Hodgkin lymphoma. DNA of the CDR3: TGTGCCAGCTCACCACCCGCAAGGGCCGGGGAGCTGTTTTTT. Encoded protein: CASSPPARAGELFF. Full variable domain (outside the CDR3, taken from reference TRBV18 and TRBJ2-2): NAGVMQNPRHLVRRRGQEARLRCSPMKGHSHVYWYRQLPEEGLKFMVYLQKENIIDESGMPKERFSAEFPKEGPSILRIQQVVRGDSAAYFCASSPPARAGELFFGEGSRLTVL.